This paragraph reports one T cell receptor (beta chain). Study processing details: Researchers report that nucleated cell counts were estimated from reference gene primer amplification. Sequencing was performed with immunoSEQ multiplex PCR; in TCRdb, only in-frame clones are kept and a portion is missing. The D gene and trimming were derived from the DNA, and the V and J assignments and clone size from that table. The sample shows nearly 250,000 clones, around 86% of them seen only once. The sample comes from a study of blood T cell repertoires in COVID-19. Across the whole study: From the United States, Italy and Spain came samples of acute and convalescent COVID-19. PBMCs, B-cell-depleted T cells, or T cells were the source of the cDNA or gDNA that made up the material.

CDR1 LGHDT and CDR2 YNNKEL come from the germline V gene (reference sequence). The CDR3 is made up of 16 amino acids. Losses at the gene ends were 4 bases for V and 0 bases for J; bases not matched to a gene: 6. The TCR sequence derives from a woman aged 55-75 years who had recovered from COVID-19. The chain joins TRBV3-1 (or the pseudogene TRBV3-2) to TRBJ2-3, with 8 nucleotides matching TRBD1. Source material: peripheral blood. Here the CDR3 reads CASSRTGQESTDTQYF. The CDR3 nucleotides read TGTGCCAGCAGCCGGACGGGACAGGAAAGCACAGATACGCAGTATTTT.